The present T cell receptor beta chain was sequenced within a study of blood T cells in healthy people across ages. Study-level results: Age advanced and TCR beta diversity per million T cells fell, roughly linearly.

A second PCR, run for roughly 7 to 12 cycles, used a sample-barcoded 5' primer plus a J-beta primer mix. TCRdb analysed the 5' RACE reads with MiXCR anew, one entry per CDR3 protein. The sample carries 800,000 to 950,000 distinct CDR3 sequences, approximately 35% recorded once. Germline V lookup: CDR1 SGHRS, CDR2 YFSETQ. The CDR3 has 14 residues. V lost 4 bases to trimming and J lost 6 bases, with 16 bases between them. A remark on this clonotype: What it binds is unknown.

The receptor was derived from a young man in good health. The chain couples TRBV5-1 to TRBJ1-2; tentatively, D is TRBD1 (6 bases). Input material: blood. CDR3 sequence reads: CASSTAGDVNGYTF. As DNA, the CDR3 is TGCGCCAGCAGCACCGCAGGGGATGTCAATGGCTACACCTTC. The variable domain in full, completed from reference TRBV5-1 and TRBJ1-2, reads KAGVTQTPRYLIKTRGQQVTLSCSPISGHRSVSWYQQTPGQGLQFLFEYFSETQRNKGNFPGRFSGRQFSNSRSEMNVSTLELGDSALYLCASSTAGDVNGYTFGSGTRLTVV.